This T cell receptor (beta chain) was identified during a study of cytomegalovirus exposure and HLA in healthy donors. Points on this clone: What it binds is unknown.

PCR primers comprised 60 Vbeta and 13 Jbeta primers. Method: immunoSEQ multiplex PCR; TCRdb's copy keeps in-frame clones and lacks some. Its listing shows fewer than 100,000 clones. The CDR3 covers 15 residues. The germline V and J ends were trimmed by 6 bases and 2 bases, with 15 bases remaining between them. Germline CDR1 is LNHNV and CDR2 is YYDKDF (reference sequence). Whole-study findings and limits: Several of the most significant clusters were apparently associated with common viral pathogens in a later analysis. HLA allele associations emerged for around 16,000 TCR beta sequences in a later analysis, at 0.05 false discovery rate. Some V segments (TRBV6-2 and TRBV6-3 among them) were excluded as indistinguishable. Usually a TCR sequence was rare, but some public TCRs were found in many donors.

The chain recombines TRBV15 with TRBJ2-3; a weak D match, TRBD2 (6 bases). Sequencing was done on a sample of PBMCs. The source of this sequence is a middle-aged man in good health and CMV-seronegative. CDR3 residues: CATRGGGTLTDTQYF. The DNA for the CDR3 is TGTGCCACCAGGGGTGGGGGGACCCTCACAGATACGCAGTATTTT.